Below, 19 T cell receptor beta chains from the same sample are listed, as sequenced in a study of Graves' ophthalmopathy and Graves' hyperthyroidism. The authors amplified TCR beta CDR3 regions, and they did so from RNA transcripts for repertoire sequencing. First-round RT-PCR used HTBI primers; second-round multiplex PCR followed. TCRdb re-called the multiplex PCR reads with MiXCR, one entry per CDR3 protein. Of about 160,000 distinct CDR3 sequences listed, 30% to 45% are singletons. Sequencing was carried out using peripheral blood. Every receptor here comes from a woman aged 40 to 49 with Graves' ophthalmopathy.

The rearrangement uses TRBV28 and TRBJ2-7; TRBD2 matches 10 bases. This CDR3 has 15 amino acids. In germline, CDR1 is MDHEN, CDR2 SYDVKM. J lost 6 bases, V lost 5 bases, and 10 bases had no gene match. The CDR3 spells CASSILAGERGEQYF. For the CDR3, the DNA is TGTGCCAGCAGTATCCTAGCGGGAGAACGGGGCGAGCAGTACTTC.

In its sample, this clonotype was seen many times. The J gene is TRBJ1-1, the V gene TRBV5-1, with 8 bases aligning to TRBD1. J lost 2 bases, V lost 0 bases, and 6 bases had no gene match. This CDR3 spans 16 amino acids. Germline V gene sequence: CDR1 SGHRS, CDR2 YFSETQ. The chain's CDR3 is CASSLARDRRNTEAFF. As DNA, the CDR3 is TGCGCCAGCAGCTTGGCGCGGGACAGGAGAAACACTGAAGCTTTCTTT.

This clonotype was detected many times. The gene calls are TRBV27 and TRBJ2-7, with a tentative D call TRBD2 (6 bases). The ends were cut back, 1 base at V and 7 bases at J, with 14 bases in the middle. The V gene's germline CDR1 is MNHEY and CDR2 SMNVEV (reference sequence). This CDR3 is 14 amino acids long. As DNA, the CDR3 is TGTGCCAGCAGTTTATATGTGGCGGGAACGGAGCAGTACTTC. Protein: CASSLYVAGTEQYF.

This clonotype occurred many times. CDR3 in amino acids: CASSSPGTENTGELFF. CDR3 bases: TGTGCCAGCAGCTCACCCGGGACAGAGAACACCGGGGAGCTGTTTTTT. The chain joins TRBV11-1 to TRBJ2-2; 7 nucleotides agree with TRBD1. CDR1 is SGHAT and CDR2 is FQDESV in the germline V gene (reference sequence). V shed 4 bases and J 1 base; nucleotides not matched to a gene: 6. The CDR3 length is 16 residues.

This clonotype has at least ten counts. The chain is built from TRBV7-2 and TRBJ2-5; D remains unclear. The V gene lost 0 bases and the J gene lost 1 base, with 12 bases spanning the gap. Germline V gene sequence: CDR1 SGHTA, CDR2 FQGNSA. CDR3 length: 16 amino acids. The CDR3 here is CASSLASTYGQETQYF. Here the CDR3 DNA reads TGTGCCAGCAGCTTAGCCTCGACCTACGGCCAAGAGACCCAGTACTTC.

To note about this clonotype: Mismatch with germline at one junction end may stem from a read error. The J gene is TRBJ2-6, the V gene TRBV5-1, with a possible D match to TRBD1 (6 bases). From germline, CDR1 is SGHRS and CDR2 YFSETQ. The CDR3 runs to 14 residues. In nucleotides, the CDR3 is TGCGCCAGCAGCTTGGGGGCAGGGGCCTACGTCCTGACTTTC. Protein product: CASSLGAGAYVLTF.

In its sample, this clonotype was seen many times. J is TRBJ1-2 and V is TRBV3-1; no reliable D call. Germline CDR1 and CDR2: LGHDT and YNNKEL (reference sequence). Deletions cut 4 bases from V and 4 bases from J, with 13 bases between. This CDR3 is 14 amino acids long. The CDR3 DNA sequence: TGTGCCAGCAGCCGAGGAGCGACCCCCTATGGCTACACCTTC. Residues: CASSRGATPYGYTF.

This clonotype was picked up many times. The chain joins TRBV29-1 to TRBJ2-7, with 9 nucleotides matching TRBD2. V lost 2 bases and J lost 1; bases outside the gene matches: 0. Germline V gene lookup returns CDR1 SQVTM and CDR2 ANQGSEA. The CDR3 sequence is 13 residues long. The CDR3 coding sequence is TGCAGCGTTGAACTAGCGGGGTCCTACGAGCAGTACTTC. It yields the protein CSVELAGSYEQYF.

There are many counts of this clonotype. The chain combines TRBV25-1 with TRBJ2-7, with D possibly TRBD1 on 5 matching bases. Trimming cost V 1 base and J 3 bases, with 7 bases left between them. The V gene's germline CDR1 is MGHDK and CDR2 SYGVNS. The CDR3 is made up of 13 amino acids. CDR3 residues: CASSEWGIYEQYF. Written as DNA, the CDR3 is TGTGCCAGCAGTGAATGGGGCATCTACGAGCAGTACTTC.

This chain joins TRBV28 and TRBJ1-2; D not resolved. V was clipped by 6 bases and J by 4 bases, with 18 bases between them. This CDR3 is 15 amino acids long. Germline V CDR1 and CDR2: MDHEN, SYDVKM. DNA for the CDR3: TGTGCCAGCAGACTAGAGGAGAGCTTGGTCTATGGCTACACCTTC. It is translated as CASRLEESLVYGYTF.

This chain joins TRBV12-3 or TRBV12-4 and TRBJ1-5; D ambiguous. CDR3 length: 15 residues. The ends were cut back, 5 bases at V and 2 bases at J, with 13 bases in the middle. CDR3 in amino acids: CASSQWPKGNQPQHF. The CDR3 region has the DNA TGTGCCAGCAGTCAGTGGCCGAAAGGCAATCAGCCCCAGCATTTT.

In this sample, this clonotype turned up many times. The CDR3 loop is CATTEGSVQETQYF. CDR3 coding DNA: TGTGCCACCACCGAGGGTTCAGTGCAAGAGACCCAGTACTTC. The chain recombines TRBV6-2 or TRBV6-3 with TRBJ2-5; possibly TRBD2 for D (5 bases). Germline V gene data show CDR1 as MNHEY and CDR2 as SVGEGT. This CDR3 is 14 amino acids long. Trimming cost V 10 bases and J 2 bases, with 17 bases left between them.

This clonotype was recorded many times. The V gene is TRBV9, the J gene TRBJ1-5; 8 bases are shared with TRBD1. The CDR3 sequence is 14 residues long. Per the germline V gene, CDR1 is SGDLS and CDR2 is YYNGEE. J was trimmed by 2 bases and V by 4 bases; bases with no gene match: 2. The DNA of the CDR3 is TGTGCCAGCAGCCCGGGACAGGGCAATCAGCCCCAGCATTTT. Amino acid sequence: CASSPGQGNQPQHF.

The table lists this clonotype with a few counts. The gene calls are TRBV11-2 and TRBJ1-1; 8 bases are shared with TRBD1. Germline assignment: CDR1 SGHAT and CDR2 FQNNGV. J gave up 5 bases and V 0 bases, and 5 bases lay outside the gene matches. There are 15 residues in the CDR3. CDR3 region: CASSLEDRVKTEAFF. The CDR3 bases are TGTGCCAGCAGCTTAGAGGACAGGGTTAAGACTGAAGCTTTCTTT.

The rearrangement links TRBV7-2 to TRBJ2-7; perhaps TRBD1 as D (6 bases). This CDR3 has 14 residues. Trimming shortened V by 5 bases and J by 4 bases, and 15 bases separated the two germline ends. Germline assignment: CDR1 SGHTA and CDR2 FQGNSA. CDR3 loop: CASSPPWGLYEQYF. CDR3 DNA sequence: TGTGCCAGCAGCCCCCCGTGGGGGCTATACGAGCAGTACTTC.

This clonotype was seen at least ten times. The V and J genes are TRBV19 and TRBJ2-5, with D possibly being TRBD1 or TRBD2 (5 bases each). The CDR3 covers 15 residues. V was clipped by 0 bases and J by 5 bases, with 13 bases between them. CDR1 is LNHDA and CDR2 is SQIVND in the germline V gene (reference sequence). Here the CDR3 reads CASSIDTGSGETQYF. The CDR3, as DNA: TGTGCCAGTAGTATAGATACAGGTTCGGGGGAGACCCAGTACTTC.

This clonotype occurred once. The DNA for the CDR3 is TGTGCCAGCAGTCCTGAAGGGACTAGCGGAACCGGGGAGCTGTTTTTT. Its translation: CASSPEGTSGTGELFF. The V gene is TRBV6-2 or TRBV6-3, the J gene TRBJ2-2, with TRBD2 matching 11 bases. V gave up 5 bases and J gave up 5 bases; unmatched junction bases: 7. This CDR3 has 16 residues. Germline-derived CDR1 and CDR2 are MNHEY and SVGEGT.

The V call is TRBV18, the J call TRBJ2-2, with TRBD2 matching 10 bases. CDR1 is KGHSH and CDR2 is LQKENI in the germline V gene. CDR3 length: 17 amino acids. V was clipped by 4 bases and J by 1 base; unmatched bases: 6. CDR3 nucleotides: TGTGCCAGCTCACGACCGACTAGCGGGTTGAACACCGGGGAGCTGTTTTTT. Translation gives CASSRPTSGLNTGELFF.

The V call is TRBV13, the J call TRBJ2-7; D perhaps matches TRBD1 (5 bases). CDR1 is PRHDT and CDR2 is FYEKMQ in the germline V gene (reference sequence). CDR3 size: 14 residues. V lost 3 bases, J lost 2 bases, and 11 bases lay in between. Written as DNA, the CDR3 is TGTGCCAGCAGCTTGTTAGGCAGGGCCTACGAGCAGTACTTC. Amino acid sequence: CASSLLGRAYEQYF.